This T cell receptor (beta chain) was sequenced in a study of tumor-infiltrating lymphocytes in primary liver carcinoma (dated by TCRdb to about 2017). Study-level background: Between November 2015 and early 2016, about 5 patients in China with histopathologically diagnosed primary liver carcinoma had surgical resection. Of the five patients, three men and two women aged 30 to 69 years, four had hepatocellular carcinoma and one had combined HCC and intrahepatic cholangiocarcinoma. Tumors of the five patients were stage T1-T3 N0M0 with maximum diameters of about 4.2 to 10 cm. Each sample produced about 3.65 to 7.13 million productive TCRbeta reads, and read depth showed no significant difference between tissue types. Across five regions of each liver tumor, along with adjacent normal tissue and blood, the study brought together TCRbeta repertoire sequencing, expression microarrays and whole-exome sequencing. A total of roughly 35 specimens from 5 patients went through TCRbeta repertoire sequencing, namely 25 tumor regions, 5 adjacent noncancerous liver tissues and 5 peripheral blood samples. Repertoires from technical replicates were highly reproducible, with mean shared-clone rates approximately 0.88 and correlation coefficients above 0.95. General conclusions and limits of the study: Bulk unsorted samples precluded comparing CD4+ and CD8+ T cell repertoires. The study included only four to six patients, and the authors note findings should be validated in a larger study. A significantly larger repertoire fraction was made up by the top 250 clones in tumors than in blood (p = 0.039). Because only the TCR beta chain was sequenced and unpaired alpha chains were not captured, true repertoire diversity is likely underestimated. Consistent with antigen-driven expansion, pairs of tumor regions showed higher repertoire overlap (mean roughly 35%) than either tumor-adjacent pairs (around 17%) or tumor-blood pairs (roughly 15%).

A constant-region primer and ProtoScript II reverse transcriptase were used to reverse-transcribe TCRbeta-specific cDNA from roughly 0.55 ug total RNA. TCRbeta libraries were built with three nested multiplex PCR rounds, a slightly modified ARM-PCR procedure. Multiplex TRBV1-TRBV30 forward primers and a Cbeta reverse primer were used in the first two PCR rounds, each of which was run for roughly 10 cycles. Sample barcodes and Illumina adapters were attached in a final 25-cycle PCR using Deep VentR polymerase. Before sequencing, amplicons of 200-500 bp were purified from gel using a QIAquick gel extraction kit. TCRbeta amplicons were sequenced on an Illumina HiSeq 2500 with 250-bp paired-end reads. Processing in the source paper ran as follows. Quality trimming of reads was performed with Trimmomatic v0.33, and paired reads were merged with FLASH v1.2.11 so that full CDR3 sequences could be recovered. MiGEC v1.2.1b assigned V, D and J germline segments to the rearranged TCRbeta sequences. Clonotype statistics and Shannon-Wiener diversity indices were computed with VDJtools v1.0.0. Except for diversity analysis, only the 250 most abundant clonotypes of each sample were used in subsequent analyses to reduce sampling bias. In TCRdb, the public reads were trimmed at Q25 with fastp and aligned with MiXCR, with productive beta chains retained. Rows are unified per CDR3 protein, each entry keeping the most common DNA and genes. The V and J calls reflect TCRdb's pipeline rather than the authors' work. Here the sample has 300,000 to 350,000 distinct CDR3 sequences; 50% to 60% occur a single time. Jointly, the top ten make up 17% of the sample.

Blood RNA was extracted from unsorted whole blood with TRIzol reagent; germline DNA came from the DNeasy Blood & Tissue kit. Patients had chronic HBV infection and were treatment-naive at sampling. Before surgery, 3.5 to 4 milliliters of peripheral blood were drawn into K2EDTA tubes. About this clonotype: This receptor's antigen is unknown. No much larger clonotype is one base removed from it; base qualities were not supplied.

The CDR3 contains 18 residues, cysteine and phenylalanine counted. This entry keeps only the CDR3 DNA: 54 bases, framed from base 1. Looking up the germline V gene yields CDR1 MDHEN and CDR2 SYDVKM. Relative to germline, V is missing 6 bases and J is missing 0 bases, with 12 bases of the junction outside any gene match. Input material: peripheral blood. This receptor was taken from a woman in her twenties or thirties with primary liver carcinoma and hepatitis B virus infection. The V and J segments used are TRBV28 and TRBJ2-7, and 12 bases in between align with TRBD2. The CDR3 corresponds to CASSTGTSGFRSSYEQYF. Here is the DNA: TGTGCCAGCAGCACCGGGACTAGCGGGTTCAGGAGCTCCTACGAGCAGTACTTC. Here the CDR3 is joined to the reference TRBV28 and TRBJ2-7 genes, and the full variable domain is: DVKVTQSSRYLVKRTGEKVFLECVQDMDHENMFWYRQDPGLGLRLIYFSYDVKMKEKGDIPEGYSVSREKKERFSLILESASTNQTSMYLCASSTGTSGFRSSYEQYFGPGTRLTVT.